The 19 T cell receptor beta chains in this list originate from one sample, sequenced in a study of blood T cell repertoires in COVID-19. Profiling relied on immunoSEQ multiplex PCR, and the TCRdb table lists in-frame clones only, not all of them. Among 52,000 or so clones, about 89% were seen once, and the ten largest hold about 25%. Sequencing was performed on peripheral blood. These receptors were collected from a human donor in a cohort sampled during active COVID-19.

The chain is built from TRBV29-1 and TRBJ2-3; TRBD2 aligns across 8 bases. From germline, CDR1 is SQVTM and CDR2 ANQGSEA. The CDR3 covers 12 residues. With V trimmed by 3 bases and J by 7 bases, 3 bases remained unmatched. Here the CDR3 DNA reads TGCAGCGTTGACGGGGGGGCCCATACGCAGTATTTT. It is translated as CSVDGGAHTQYF.

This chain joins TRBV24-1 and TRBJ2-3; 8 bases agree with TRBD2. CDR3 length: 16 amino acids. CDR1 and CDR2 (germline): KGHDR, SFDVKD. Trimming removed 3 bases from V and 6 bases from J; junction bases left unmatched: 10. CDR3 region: CATSDPTGGLLDTQYF. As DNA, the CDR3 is TGTGCCACCAGTGATCCAACGGGGGGGCTGTTGGATACGCAGTATTTT.

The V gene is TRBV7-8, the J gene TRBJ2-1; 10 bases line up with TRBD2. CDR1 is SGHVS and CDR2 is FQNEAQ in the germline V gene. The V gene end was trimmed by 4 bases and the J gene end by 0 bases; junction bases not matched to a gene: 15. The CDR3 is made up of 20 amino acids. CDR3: CASSWGLANTGQSSYNEQFF. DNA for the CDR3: TGTGCCAGCAGCTGGGGACTAGCGAATACGGGCCAGAGCTCCTACAATGAGCAGTTCTTC.

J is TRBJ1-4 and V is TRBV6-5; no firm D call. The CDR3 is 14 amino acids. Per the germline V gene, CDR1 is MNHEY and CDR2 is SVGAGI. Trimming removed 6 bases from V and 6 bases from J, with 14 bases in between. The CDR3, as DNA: TGTGCCAGCAGGGAGGGTGGGTTTGATGAAAAACTGTTTTTT. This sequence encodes CASREGGFDEKLFF.

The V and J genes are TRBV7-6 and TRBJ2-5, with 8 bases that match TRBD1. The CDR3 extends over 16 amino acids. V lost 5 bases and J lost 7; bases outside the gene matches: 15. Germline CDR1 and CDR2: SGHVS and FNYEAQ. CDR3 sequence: CASSRNSDRALGTQYF. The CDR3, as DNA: TGTGCCAGCAGCCGTAACTCGGACAGGGCCCTAGGGACCCAGTACTTC. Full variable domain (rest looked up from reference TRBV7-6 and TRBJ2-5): GAGVSQSPRYKVTKRGQDVALRCDPISGHVSLYWYRQALGQGPEFLTYFNYEAQQDKSGLPNDRFSAERPEGSISTLTIQRTEQRDSAMYRCASSRNSDRALGTQYFGPGTRLLVL.

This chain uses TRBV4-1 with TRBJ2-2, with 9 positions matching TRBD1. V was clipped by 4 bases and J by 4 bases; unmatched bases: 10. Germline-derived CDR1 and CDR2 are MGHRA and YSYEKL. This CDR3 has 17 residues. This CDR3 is CASSRRDRDGGTGELFF. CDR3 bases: TGCGCCAGCAGCCGCCGGGACAGGGACGGAGGCACCGGGGAGCTGTTTTTT.

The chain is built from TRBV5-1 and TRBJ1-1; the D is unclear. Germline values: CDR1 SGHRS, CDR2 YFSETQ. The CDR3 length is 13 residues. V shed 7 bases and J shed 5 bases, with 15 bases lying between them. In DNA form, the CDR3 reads TGCGCCAGCTTCCTTACCACGGGGACTGAAGCTTTCTTT. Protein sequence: CASFLTTGTEAFF. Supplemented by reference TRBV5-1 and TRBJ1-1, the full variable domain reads KAGVTQTPRYLIKTRGQQVTLSCSPISGHRSVSWYQQTPGQGLQFLFEYFSETQRNKGNFPGRFSGRQFSNSRSEMNVSTLELGDSALYLCASFLTTGTEAFFGQGTRLTVV.

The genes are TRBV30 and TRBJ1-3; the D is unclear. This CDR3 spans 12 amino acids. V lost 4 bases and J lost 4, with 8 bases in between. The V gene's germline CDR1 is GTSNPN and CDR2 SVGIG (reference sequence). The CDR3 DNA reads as TGTGCCTGGAAAGCTTCGGGAAACACCATATATTTT. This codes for CAWKASGNTIYF.

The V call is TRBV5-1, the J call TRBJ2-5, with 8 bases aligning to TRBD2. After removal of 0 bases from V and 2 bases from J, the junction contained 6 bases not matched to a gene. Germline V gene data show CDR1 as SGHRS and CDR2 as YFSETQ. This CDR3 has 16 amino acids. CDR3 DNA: TGCGCCAGCAGCTTGGGAGGGACTAGGCTACAAGAGACCCAGTACTTC. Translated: CASSLGGTRLQETQYF.

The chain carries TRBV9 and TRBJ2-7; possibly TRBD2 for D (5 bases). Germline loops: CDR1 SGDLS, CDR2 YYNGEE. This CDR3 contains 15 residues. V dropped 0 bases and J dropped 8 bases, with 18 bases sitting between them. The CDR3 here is CASSVDGLPIGKQYV. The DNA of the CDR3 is TGTGCCAGCAGCGTAGACGGACTCCCTATCGGAAAGCAGTACGTC.

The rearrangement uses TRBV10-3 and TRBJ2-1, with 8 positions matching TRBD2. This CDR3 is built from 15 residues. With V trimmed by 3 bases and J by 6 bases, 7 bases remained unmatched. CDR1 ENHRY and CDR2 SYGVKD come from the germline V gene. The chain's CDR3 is CAISEGSGGRNEQFF. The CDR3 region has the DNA TGTGCCATCAGTGAAGGTTCGGGAGGGCGCAATGAGCAGTTCTTC.

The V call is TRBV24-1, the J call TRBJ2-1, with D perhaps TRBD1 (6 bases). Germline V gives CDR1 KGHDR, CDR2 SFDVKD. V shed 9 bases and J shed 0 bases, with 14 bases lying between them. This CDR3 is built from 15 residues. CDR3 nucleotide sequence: TGTGCCACCGGGGGCGCAACAAGCTCCTACAATGAGCAGTTCTTC. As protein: CATGGATSSYNEQFF.

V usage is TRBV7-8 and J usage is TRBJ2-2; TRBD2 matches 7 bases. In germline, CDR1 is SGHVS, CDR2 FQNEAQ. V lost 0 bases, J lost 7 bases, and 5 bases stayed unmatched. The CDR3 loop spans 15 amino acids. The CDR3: CASSLAGGTYGELFF. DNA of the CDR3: TGTGCCAGCAGCTTAGCGGGGGGGACCTACGGGGAGCTGTTTTTT.

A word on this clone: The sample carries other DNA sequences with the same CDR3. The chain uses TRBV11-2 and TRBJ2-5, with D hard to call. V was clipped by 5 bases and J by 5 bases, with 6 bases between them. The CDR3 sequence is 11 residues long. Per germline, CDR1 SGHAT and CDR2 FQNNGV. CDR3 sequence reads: CASSLSETQYF. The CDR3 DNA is TGTGCCAGCAGCCTGTCGGAGACCCAGTACTTC. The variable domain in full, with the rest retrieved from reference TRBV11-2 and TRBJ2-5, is EAGVAQSPRYKIIEKRQSVAFWCNPISGHATLYWYQQILGQGPKLLIQFQNNGVVDDSQLPKDRFSAERLKGVDSTLKIQPAKLEDSAVYLCASSLSETQYFGPGTRLLVL.

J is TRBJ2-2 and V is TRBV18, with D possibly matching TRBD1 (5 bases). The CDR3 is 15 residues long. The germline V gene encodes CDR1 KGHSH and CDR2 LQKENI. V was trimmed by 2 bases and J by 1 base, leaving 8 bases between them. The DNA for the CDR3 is TGTGCCAGCTCACCAAGACAGCTGAACACCGGGGAGCTGTTTTTT. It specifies CASSPRQLNTGELFF.

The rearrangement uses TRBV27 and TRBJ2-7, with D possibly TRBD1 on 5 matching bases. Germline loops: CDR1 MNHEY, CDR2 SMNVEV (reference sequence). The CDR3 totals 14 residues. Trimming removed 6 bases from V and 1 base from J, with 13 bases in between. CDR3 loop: CASRKNRRSYEQYV. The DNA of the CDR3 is TGTGCCAGCAGAAAGAACAGGCGTTCCTACGAGCAGTACGTC.

CDR3 region: CASSLSARSGGTDTQYF. DNA for the CDR3: TGTGCCAGCAGTTTATCCGCTCGCAGCGGGGGAACAGATACGCAGTATTTT. The rearrangement joins TRBV27 to TRBJ2-3; 8 positions agree with TRBD2. Trimming removed 0 bases from V and 3 bases from J; junction bases left unmatched: 8. Germline values: CDR1 MNHEY, CDR2 SMNVEV (reference sequence). The CDR3 extends over 17 amino acids.

DNA of the CDR3: TGTGCCAGCAGCCTCCCACAGGGAAGAAACACCATATATTTT. Residues: CASSLPQGRNTIYF. The V gene is TRBV28, the J gene TRBJ1-3, with D possibly matching TRBD1 (6 bases). V lost 6 bases and J 5 bases, leaving 14 bases between the germline ends. Germline V CDR1 and CDR2: MDHEN, SYDVKM. CDR3 length: 14 residues.

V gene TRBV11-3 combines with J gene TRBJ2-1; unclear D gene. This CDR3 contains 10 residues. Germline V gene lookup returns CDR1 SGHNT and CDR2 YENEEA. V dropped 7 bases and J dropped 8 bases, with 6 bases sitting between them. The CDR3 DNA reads TGTGCCAGCACCTGCGATGAGCAGTTCTTC. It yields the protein CASTCDEQFF.